The 22 T cell receptor beta chains below all came from one sample that was sequenced in a study of blood T cells in healthy people across ages. It was with a sample-barcoded 5' primer and a J-beta primer mix that a second PCR of about 7 to 12 cycles was run. MiXCR, applied by TCRdb to the 5' RACE reads, yields one record per CDR3 protein. Among 730,000 or so distinct CDR3 sequences listed, approximately 39% were seen once. The sequencing input was blood. The source of these receptors is an older woman in good health.

To note about this clonotype: A much bigger clone sits one base away, suggesting this may be a read error. This chain uses TRBV6-2 or TRBV6-3 with TRBJ2-1; the match to TRBD2 covers 8 bases. There are 13 residues in the CDR3. The J segment lost 7 bases and the V segment lost 6 bases, leaving 5 bases of the junction unmatched. Germline CDR1 and CDR2: MNHEY and SVGEGT. CDR3 region: CASRPGLVNEQFF. CDR3 bases: TGTGCCAGCAGACCGGGACTAGTGAATGAGCAGTTCTTC.

In its sample, this clonotype was seen once. The chain couples TRBV20-1 to TRBJ2-2; D unclear. The V gene lost 7 bases and the J gene lost 5 bases, with 11 bases spanning the gap. The CDR3 contains 12 residues. Looked up from germline, CDR1 is DFQATT and CDR2 is SNEGSKA (reference sequence). DNA for the CDR3: TGCAGTGTTCTAGATACAACCGGGGAGCTGTTTTTT. Its translation is CSVLDTTGELFF.

This clonotype was detected a few times. CDR3 nucleotide sequence: TGTGCCACGACCCCGACAGGATCCTACGAGCAGTACTTC. Amino acid sequence: CATTPTGSYEQYF. This rearrangement joins TRBV6-2 or TRBV6-3 to TRBJ2-7; tentatively, D is TRBD1 (6 bases). Germline CDR1 reads MNHEY; CDR2 reads SVGEGT. V was cut by 10 bases and J by 1 base, with 14 bases left in between. The CDR3 is 13 amino acids.

Only a few counts were recorded for this clonotype. The chain uses TRBV19 and TRBJ2-5; weak D call: TRBD2 (5 bases). With 1 base removed from V and 2 bases from J, the gap between germline ends came to 5 bases. Germline loops: CDR1 LNHDA, CDR2 SQIVND (reference sequence). The CDR3 is 13 amino acids. The CDR3 spells CASSIGRQETQYF. The CDR3 coding sequence is TGTGCCAGTAGTATAGGGAGGCAAGAGACCCAGTACTTC.

The chain recombines TRBV6-1 with TRBJ2-1, with TRBD2 matching over 10 bases. The CDR3 has 13 residues. Germline loops: CDR1 MNHNS, CDR2 SASEGT. V dropped 4 bases and J dropped 15; count of bases not matched to a gene: 9. For the CDR3, the DNA is TGTGCCAGCAGTGGGGTTAGCGGGGGGAGGTGGTTCTTC. It codes for CASSGVSGGRWFF.

The V and J genes are TRBV4-2 and TRBJ1-4, with 7 positions matching TRBD1. V was pared by 4 bases and J by 8 bases, with 10 bases of the junction left unmatched. From germline, CDR1 is LGHNA and CDR2 YNFKEQ. This CDR3 comprises 15 residues. The CDR3 bases are TGTGCCAGCAGCCCCGGACAGGACGCGGGGGAAAAACTGTTTTTT. Residues: CASSPGQDAGEKLFF.

The chain carries TRBV2 and TRBJ2-5; no firm D call. Near its end, the DNA agrees better with TRBJ2-7, so the J call may be wrong. The germline V gene has CDR1 SNHLY and CDR2 FYNNEI. This CDR3 contains 12 residues. The CDR3 DNA is TGTGCCAGCAGTCGCACGGTTGGCGAGCAGTACTTC. The encoded protein is CASSRTVGEQYF.

V is TRBV7-9 and J is TRBJ2-7, with 8 bases that match TRBD2. CDR3 length: 16 amino acids. The V gene end was trimmed by 6 bases and the J gene end by 1 base; junction bases not matched to a gene: 11. Germline V lookup: CDR1 SEHNR, CDR2 FQNEAQ (reference sequence). As DNA, the CDR3 is TGTGCCAGCAGATTGATGAGCGGGGGAGGGTCCTACGAGCAGTACTTC. Translating gives CASRLMSGGGSYEQYF.

This clonotype was seen many times. This chain links TRBV6-5 with TRBJ2-5; maybe TRBD1 (6 bases). This CDR3 is 12 amino acids long. Germline CDR1 and CDR2: MNHEY and SVGAGI. The ends were cut back, 2 bases at V and 5 bases at J, with 6 bases in the middle. Here the CDR3 DNA reads TGTGCCAGCAGTTACAGGGGGGAGACCCAGTACTTC. It yields the protein CASSYRGETQYF.

This clonotype was seen more than once but under ten times. J is TRBJ2-2 and V is TRBV24-1; 12 bases map to TRBD1. Germline CDR1 reads KGHDR; CDR2 reads SFDVKD. The CDR3 totals 19 residues. V was pared by 5 bases and J by 3 bases, with 12 bases of the junction left unmatched. For the CDR3, the DNA is TGTGCCACCAGTGGGGGACAGGGGGCCGGATCAAGGTACACCGGGGAGCTGTTTTTT. Its translation: CATSGGQGAGSRYTGELFF.

The chain has TRBV5-6 and TRBJ2-3; 10 bases are a match to TRBD2. The CDR3 runs to 17 residues. V was clipped by 4 bases and J by 1 base; unmatched bases: 9. Per the germline V gene, CDR1 is SGHDT and CDR2 is YYEEEE. The CDR3 loop reads CASSRGKGTSGTDTQYF. In DNA, the CDR3 is TGTGCCAGCAGCCGGGGCAAAGGGACTAGCGGCACAGATACGCAGTATTTT.

The chain employs TRBV5-1 and TRBJ2-3, with a possible D match to TRBD2 (5 bases). The germline V gene encodes CDR1 SGHRS and CDR2 YFSETQ. The CDR3 is made up of 13 amino acids. V gave up 5 bases and J gave up 4 bases, with 11 bases separating them. CDR3 nucleotides: TGCGCCAGCAGAACTAGTTCAGCAGATACGCAGTATTTT. It is translated as CASRTSSADTQYF.

The chain links TRBV29-1 to TRBJ2-5, with D maybe TRBD1 (5 bases). CDR3 length equals 11 residues. CDR1 SQVTM and CDR2 ANQGSEA come from the germline V gene. V was cut by 0 bases and J by 11 bases, with 10 bases left in between. The CDR3 nucleotides read TGCAGCGTTGAAGAGGACAATGAGCAGTACTTC. It translates to CSVEEDNEQYF.

This chain links TRBV5-1 with TRBJ2-3, with TRBD1 identical over 9 bases. The CDR3 consists of 15 residues. Germline trimming cut 4 bases from V and 0 bases from J; bases unmatched to any gene: 3. Germline CDR1 and CDR2: SGHRS and YFSETQ. CDR3 protein: CASSGGTGSTDTQYF. CDR3 nucleotide sequence: TGCGCCAGCAGCGGGGGGACAGGGAGCACAGATACGCAGTATTTT.

The V call is TRBV3-1, the J call TRBJ2-1; D gene unclear. The CDR3 totals 12 residues. Germline lookup yields CDR1 LGHDT and CDR2 YNNKEL (reference sequence). V was shortened by 5 bases and J by 2 bases, with 4 bases between the two germline ends. The CDR3, as DNA: TGTGCCAGCAGCTGGGCCTACAATGAGCAGTTCTTC. Translated: CASSWAYNEQFF.

At least ten counts were recorded for this clonotype. The J gene is TRBJ2-1, the V gene TRBV29-1, with TRBD2 matching 7 bases. This CDR3 has 18 residues. The ends lost 0 bases at V and 0 bases at J; junction bases unmatched: 11. In germline, CDR1 is SQVTM, CDR2 ANQGSEA. For the CDR3, the DNA is TGCAGCGTTGAAGAGGTTGCTAGCGGAACAAGCTCCTACAATGAGCAGTTCTTC. Protein sequence: CSVEEVASGTSSYNEQFF.

The chain links TRBV7-2 to TRBJ2-3; 9 bases match TRBD2. This CDR3 region has 16 residues. Germline assignment: CDR1 SGHTA and CDR2 FQGNSA. J gave up 3 bases and V 2 bases, and 6 bases lay outside the gene matches. As DNA, the CDR3 is TGTGCCAGCAGCTTATTAGGCGGGGGGGGTACAGATACGCAGTATTTT. Amino acid sequence: CASSLLGGGGTDTQYF.

This chain links TRBV5-1 with TRBJ2-5; TRBD1 matches 7 bases. The J call is doubtful: the DNA matches TRBJ2-7 better. Germline CDR1 is SGHRS and CDR2 is YFSETQ. The CDR3 contains 16 residues. CDR3 nucleotides: TGCGCCAGCAGCTACCTGGGGGACAGCCAGCCCTACGAGCAGTACTTC. It yields the protein CASSYLGDSQPYEQYF.

This chain joins TRBV7-2 and TRBJ2-4; 7 nucleotides align to TRBD2. The germline V gene has CDR1 SGHTA and CDR2 FQGNSA. The length of the CDR3 is 12 residues. V lost 5 bases, J lost 13 bases, and 8 bases stayed unmatched. The CDR3 loop reads CASSPGGPAQYF. The CDR3 coding sequence is TGTGCCAGCAGCCCGGGGGGACCAGCCCAGTACTTC.

This clonotype has a handful of counts. The V gene is TRBV7-8, the J gene TRBJ2-1, with D tentatively TRBD1 (6 bases). Trimming took off 1 base at V and 9 bases at J, with 28 bases between the two ends. Germline CDR1 and CDR2: SGHVS and FQNEAQ. This CDR3 region has 19 residues. The CDR3 DNA is TGTGCCAGCAGCTTAGGGGGGCCAAATCAAGCGTCGGTACAAGGTGAGCAGTTCTTC. It codes for CASSLGGPNQASVQGEQFF.

This clonotype was observed a few times. The rearrangement joins TRBV11-1 to TRBJ1-1; a possible D gene is TRBD1 (6 bases). Germline assignment: CDR1 SGHAT and CDR2 FQDESV (reference sequence). V shed 2 bases and J shed 2 bases, with 12 bases lying between them. The CDR3 consists of 15 residues. The CDR3 loop reads CASSLLGATNTEAFF. For the CDR3, the DNA is TGTGCCAGCAGCTTACTGGGGGCCACAAACACTGAAGCTTTCTTT.

This clonotype was recorded a few times. V is TRBV19 and J is TRBJ1-1; D is uncertain. The CDR3 spans 17 residues. Germline V gives CDR1 LNHDA, CDR2 SQIVND (reference sequence). V was trimmed by 1 base and J by 0 bases, leaving 15 bases between them. Here the CDR3 DNA reads TGTGCCAGTAGTATAGGCACTGGATTTACCTTGAACACTGAAGCTTTCTTT. As protein: CASSIGTGFTLNTEAFF.